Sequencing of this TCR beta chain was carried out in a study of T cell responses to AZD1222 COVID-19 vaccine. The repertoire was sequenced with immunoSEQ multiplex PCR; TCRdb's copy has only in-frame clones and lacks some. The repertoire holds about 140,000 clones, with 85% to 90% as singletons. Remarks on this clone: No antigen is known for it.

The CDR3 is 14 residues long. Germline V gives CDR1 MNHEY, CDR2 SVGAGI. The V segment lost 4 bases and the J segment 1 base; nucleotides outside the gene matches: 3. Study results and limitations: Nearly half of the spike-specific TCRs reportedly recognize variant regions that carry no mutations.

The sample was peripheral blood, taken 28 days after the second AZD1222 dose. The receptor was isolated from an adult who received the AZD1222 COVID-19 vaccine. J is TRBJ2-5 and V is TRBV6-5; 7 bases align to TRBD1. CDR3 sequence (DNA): TGTGCCAGCAGTTTGCGACAGGGCCAAGAGACCCAGTACTTC. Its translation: CASSLRQGQETQYF.